These T cell receptor beta chains were read from a single sample in a study of shared clonotypes between healthy human individuals. Sequenced by immunoSEQ multiplex PCR; TCRdb stores in-frame clones only, minus some. Of roughly 2.1 million clones listed, roughly 91% are singletons. The material sequenced was naive CD8+ T cells from PBMCs. These TCRs come from a man between 18 and 29 years old in good health. Some clones in this sample may be carry-over from other donors' samples. CDR3s include the opening cysteine and the closing phenylalanine or tryptophan. The D gene is left open where the match is weak. Some rows have no size entry. The others give once, few or many, or a class for an expanded clone.

v_call,clone_size,d_call,j_call,cdr3_aa,cdr3_nt
TRBV7-9,NA,NA,TRBJ2-5,CASSASSGQETQYF,TGTGCCAGCTCGGCTTCGAGCGGTCAAGAGACCCAGTACTTC
TRBV27,NA,NA,TRBJ2-3,CASSSVTDTQYF,TGTGCCAGCAGTTCCGTGACAGATACGCAGTATTTT
TRBV9,NA,TRBD2,TRBJ2-5,CASSVELAGGLETQYF,TGTGCCAGCAGCGTAGAACTAGCGGGAGGGCTGGAGACCCAGTACTTC
TRBV6-6,NA,NA,TRBJ1-5,CASSSGRNQPQHF,TGTGCCAGCAGTTCAGGGCGTAATCAGCCCCAGCATTTT
TRBV4-1,NA,NA,TRBJ2-2,CASSQQSGELFF,TGCGCCAGCAGCCAGCAATCCGGGGAGCTGTTTTTT
TRBV9,NA,TRBD1,TRBJ2-5,CASSVGQGRSQETQYF,TGTGCCAGCAGCGTAGGACAGGGGCGATCACAAGAGACCCAGTACTTC
TRBV7-9,NA,NA,TRBJ2-5,CASTKDNPGPAETQYF,TGTGCCAGCACCAAAGATAACCCGGGACCGGCGGAGACCCAGTACTTC
TRBV7-6,few,TRBD1,TRBJ1-1,CASSSDRGTEAFF,TGTGCCAGCAGCTCCGACAGGGGCACTGAAGCTTTCTTT
TRBV6-1,NA,NA,TRBJ1-2,CASSPRGDGYTF,TGTGCCAGCAGCCCGCGGGGGGATGGCTACACCTTC
TRBV4-3,NA,TRBD2,TRBJ2-5,CASSQGRLAAIWAQYF,TGCGCCAGCAGCCAAGGGCGACTAGCGGCTATATGGGCCCAGTACTTC
TRBV27,NA,TRBD2,TRBJ2-3,CASSLVLAGGPDTQYF,TGTGCCAGCAGCCTAGTACTAGCGGGAGGGCCGGATACGCAGTATTTT
TRBV7-6,NA,NA,TRBJ2-1,CASSWRGRGREQFF,TGTGCCAGCAGCTGGAGGGGGAGGGGGCGCGAGCAGTTCTTC
TRBV10-2,NA,TRBD1,TRBJ2-5,CASSESDREGETQYF,TGCGCCAGCAGTGAGTCAGACAGGGAAGGTGAGACCCAGTACTTC
TRBV27,NA,NA,TRBJ2-1,CASSPSTAGEQFF,TGTGCCAGCAGCCCTTCTACGGCTGGTGAGCAGTTCTTC
TRBV19,once,NA,TRBJ1-1,CASSIDPGRETEAFF,TGTGCCAGTAGTATAGACCCTGGCAGGGAAACTGAAGCTTTCTTT
TRBV15,NA,TRBD2,TRBJ2-5,CATSGIAGVKETQYF,TGTGCCACCAGCGGAATAGCGGGAGTAAAAGAGACCCAGTACTTC
TRBV27,NA,NA,TRBJ2-6,CASSLSLDSGANVLTF,TGTGCCAGCAGTTTATCCCTCGACTCTGGGGCCAACGTCCTGACTTTC
TRBV10-3,NA,NA,TRBJ2-7,CADKRACTRRHEQYF,TGTGCCGACAAAAGGGCATGTACCCGGCGCCACGAGCAGTACTTC
TRBV5-1,NA,TRBD1,TRBJ1-4,CASSQPGTVHEKLFF,TGCGCCAGCAGCCAGCCCGGGACAGTGCATGAAAAACTGTTTTTT
TRBV28,NA,TRBD2,TRBJ2-2,CASSQGLAVTTGELFF,TGTGCCAGCAGTCAAGGACTAGCTGTCACCACCGGGGAGCTGTTTTTT
TRBV4-2,NA,TRBD2,TRBJ2-1,CASSQGGWRGDSYNEQFF,TGTGCCAGCAGCCAGGGAGGATGGCGGGGGGACTCCTACAATGAGCAGTTCTTC
TRBV28,once,NA,TRBJ1-2,CASSSPRGLNYGYTF,TGTGCCAGCAGTTCCCCCCGGGGCCTAAACTATGGCTACACCTTC
TRBV6-5,NA,NA,TRBJ1-4,CASSYYGGASNEKLFF,TGTGCCAGCAGTTACTATGGGGGGGCATCTAATGAAAAACTGTTTTTT
TRBV2,NA,NA,TRBJ2-6,CASSEWRGARDVLTF,TGTGCCAGCAGTGAATGGAGGGGGGCGCGGGACGTCCTGACTTTC
TRBV27,NA,NA,TRBJ1-1,CASRDLGGATEAFF,TGTGCCAGCAGGGACCTCGGGGGGGCCACTGAAGCTTTCTTT
TRBV11-1,once,NA,TRBJ2-1,CASSLGTVYNEQFF,TGTGCCAGCAGCTTAGGGACAGTCTACAATGAGCAGTTCTTC